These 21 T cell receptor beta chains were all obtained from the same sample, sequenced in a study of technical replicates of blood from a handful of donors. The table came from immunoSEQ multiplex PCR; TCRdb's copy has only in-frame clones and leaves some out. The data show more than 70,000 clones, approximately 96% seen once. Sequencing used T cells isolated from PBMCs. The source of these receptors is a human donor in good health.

Here the CDR3 reads CASGPGVYGYTF. The CDR3 region has the DNA TGTGCCAGCGGCCCCGGGGTCTATGGCTACACCTTC. The chain couples TRBV6-6 to TRBJ1-2; D gene uncertain. The CDR3 consists of 12 residues. V lost 8 bases and J lost 4, with 11 bases in between. CDR1 and CDR2 (germline): MNHNY, SVGAGI (reference sequence).

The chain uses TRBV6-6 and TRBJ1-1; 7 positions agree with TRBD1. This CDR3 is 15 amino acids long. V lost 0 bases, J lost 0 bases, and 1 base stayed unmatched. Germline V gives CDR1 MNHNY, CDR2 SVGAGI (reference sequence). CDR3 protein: CASSYSGQLNTEAFF. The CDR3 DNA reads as TGTGCCAGCAGTTACTCGGGACAGCTGAACACTGAAGCTTTCTTT.

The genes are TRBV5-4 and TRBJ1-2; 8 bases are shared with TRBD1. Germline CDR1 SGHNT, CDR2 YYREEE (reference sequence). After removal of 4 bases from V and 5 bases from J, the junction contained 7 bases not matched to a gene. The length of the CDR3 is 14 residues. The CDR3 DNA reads TGTGCCAGCAGCGTATACAGGGGGGGGTATGGCTACACCTTC. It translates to CASSVYRGGYGYTF.

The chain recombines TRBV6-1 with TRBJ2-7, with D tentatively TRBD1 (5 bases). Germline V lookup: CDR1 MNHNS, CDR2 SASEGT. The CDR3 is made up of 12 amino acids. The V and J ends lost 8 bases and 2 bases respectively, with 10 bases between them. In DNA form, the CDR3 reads TGTGCCAGCCAGGACATCCCCTACGAGCAGTACTTC. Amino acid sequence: CASQDIPYEQYF.

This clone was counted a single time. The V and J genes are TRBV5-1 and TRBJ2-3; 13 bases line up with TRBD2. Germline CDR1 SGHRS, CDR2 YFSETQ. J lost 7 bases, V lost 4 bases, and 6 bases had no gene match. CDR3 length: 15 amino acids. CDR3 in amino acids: CASSTSGRAGNTQYF. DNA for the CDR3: TGCGCCAGCAGCACTAGCGGGAGGGCCGGGAATACGCAGTATTTT. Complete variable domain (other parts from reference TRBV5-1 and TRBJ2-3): KAGVTQTPRYLIKTRGQQVTLSCSPISGHRSVSWYQQTPGQGLQFLFEYFSETQRNKGNFPGRFSGRQFSNSRSEMNVSTLELGDSALYLCASSTSGRAGNTQYFGPGTRLTVL.

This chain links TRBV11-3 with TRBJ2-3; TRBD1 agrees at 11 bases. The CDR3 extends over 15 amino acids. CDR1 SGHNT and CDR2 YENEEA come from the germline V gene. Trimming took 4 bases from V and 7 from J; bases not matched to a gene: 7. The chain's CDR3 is CASSSRTGGLNTQYF. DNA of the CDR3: TGTGCCAGCAGCTCCAGGACAGGGGGCTTAAATACGCAGTATTTT. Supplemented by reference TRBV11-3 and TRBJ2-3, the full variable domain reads EAGVVQSPRYKIIEKKQPVAFWCNPISGHNTLYWYLQNLGQGPELLIRYENEEAVDDSQLPKDRFSAERLKGVDSTLKIQPAELGDSAVYLCASSSRTGGLNTQYFGPGTRLTVL.

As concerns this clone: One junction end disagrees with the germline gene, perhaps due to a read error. CDR3 residues: CAASRDQDRWNGQYF. DNA of the CDR3: TGTGCCGCCAGCAGAGATCAGGACAGGTGGAACGGGCAGTACTTC. The chain carries TRBV15 and TRBJ2-7, with 7 bases lining up with TRBD1. The germline gives CDR1 LNHNV, CDR2 YYDKDF (reference sequence). The CDR3 length is 15 residues.

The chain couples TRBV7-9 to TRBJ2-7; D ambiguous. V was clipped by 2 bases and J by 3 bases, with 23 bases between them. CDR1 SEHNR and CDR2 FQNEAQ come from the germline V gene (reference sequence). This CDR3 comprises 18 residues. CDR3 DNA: TGTGCCAGCAGCTTAAGTACCCCAAGAGGCGGAAGGTTCTACGAGCAGTACTTC. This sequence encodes CASSLSTPRGGRFYEQYF.

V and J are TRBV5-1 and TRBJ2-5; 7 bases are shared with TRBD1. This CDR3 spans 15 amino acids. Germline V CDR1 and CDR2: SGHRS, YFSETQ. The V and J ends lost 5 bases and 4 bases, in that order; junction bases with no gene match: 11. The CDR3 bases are TGCGCCAGCAGTCACGGGACAGCCCTCGGAGAGACCCAGTACTTC. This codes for CASSHGTALGETQYF.

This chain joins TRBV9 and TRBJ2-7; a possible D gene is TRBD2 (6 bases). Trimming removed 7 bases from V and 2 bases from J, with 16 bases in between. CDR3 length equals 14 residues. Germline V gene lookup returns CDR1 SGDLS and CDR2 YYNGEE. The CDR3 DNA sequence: TGTGCCAGCGGAGTCGGGGGAGGCACCTACGAGCAGTACTTC. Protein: CASGVGGGTYEQYF.

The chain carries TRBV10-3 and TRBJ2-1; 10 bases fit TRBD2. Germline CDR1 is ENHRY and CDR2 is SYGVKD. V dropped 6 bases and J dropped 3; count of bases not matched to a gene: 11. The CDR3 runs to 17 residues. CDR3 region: CAIRQSGRETGYNEQFF. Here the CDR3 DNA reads TGTGCCATCAGACAAAGCGGGAGGGAAACGGGCTACAATGAGCAGTTCTTC.

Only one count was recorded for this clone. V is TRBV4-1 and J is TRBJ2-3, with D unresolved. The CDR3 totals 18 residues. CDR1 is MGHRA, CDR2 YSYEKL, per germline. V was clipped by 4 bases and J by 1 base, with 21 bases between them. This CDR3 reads CASSPLNLIPSGTDTQYF. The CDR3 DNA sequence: TGCGCCAGCAGCCCCCTAAACCTAATACCATCGGGCACAGATACGCAGTATTTT.

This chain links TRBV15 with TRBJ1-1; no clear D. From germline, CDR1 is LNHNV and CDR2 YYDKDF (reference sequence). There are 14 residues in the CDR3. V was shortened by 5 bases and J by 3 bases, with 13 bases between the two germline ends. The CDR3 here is CATSGGPGDTEAFF. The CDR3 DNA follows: TGTGCCACCAGCGGTGGTCCCGGGGACACTGAAGCTTTCTTT.

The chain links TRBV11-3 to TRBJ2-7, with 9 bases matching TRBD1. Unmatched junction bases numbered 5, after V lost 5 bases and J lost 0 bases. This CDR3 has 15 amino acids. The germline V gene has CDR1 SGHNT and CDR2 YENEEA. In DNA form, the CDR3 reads TGTGCCAGCAGCGACCGGACAGGGGACTCCTACGAGCAGTACTTC. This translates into CASSDRTGDSYEQYF.

CDR3 protein: CASSGGQGGQPQHF. The DNA for the CDR3 is TGCGCCAGCAGCGGGGGACAGGGGGGTCAGCCCCAGCATTTT. This rearrangement joins TRBV5-1 to TRBJ1-5, with TRBD1 matching 11 bases. The CDR3 loop spans 14 amino acids. J lost 6 bases, V lost 4 bases, and 3 bases had no gene match. The germline V gene has CDR1 SGHRS and CDR2 YFSETQ. Complete variable domain (other parts from reference TRBV5-1 and TRBJ1-5): KAGVTQTPRYLIKTRGQQVTLSCSPISGHRSVSWYQQTPGQGLQFLFEYFSETQRNKGNFPGRFSGRQFSNSRSEMNVSTLELGDSALYLCASSGGQGGQPQHFGDGTRLSIL.

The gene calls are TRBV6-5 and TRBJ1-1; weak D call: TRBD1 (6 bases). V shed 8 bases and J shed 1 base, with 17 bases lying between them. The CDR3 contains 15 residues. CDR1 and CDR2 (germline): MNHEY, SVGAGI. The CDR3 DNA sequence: TGTGCCAGCTATGTTTGGGGGCTCAGGAACACTGAAGCTTTCTTT. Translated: CASYVWGLRNTEAFF.

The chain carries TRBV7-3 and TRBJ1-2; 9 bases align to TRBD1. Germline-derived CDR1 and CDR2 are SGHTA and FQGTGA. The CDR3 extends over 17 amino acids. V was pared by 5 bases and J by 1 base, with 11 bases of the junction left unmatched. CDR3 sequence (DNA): TGTGCCAGCAGCGCCGAACCCGGGACAGGGATTAACTATGGCTACACCTTC. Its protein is CASSAEPGTGINYGYTF.

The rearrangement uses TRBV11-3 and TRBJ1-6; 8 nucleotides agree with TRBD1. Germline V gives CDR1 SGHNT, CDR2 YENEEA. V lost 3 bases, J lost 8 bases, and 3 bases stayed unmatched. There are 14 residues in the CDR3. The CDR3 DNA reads TGTGCCAGCAGCTTTACAGGGGGAGATTCACCCCTCCACTTT. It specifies CASSFTGGDSPLHF.

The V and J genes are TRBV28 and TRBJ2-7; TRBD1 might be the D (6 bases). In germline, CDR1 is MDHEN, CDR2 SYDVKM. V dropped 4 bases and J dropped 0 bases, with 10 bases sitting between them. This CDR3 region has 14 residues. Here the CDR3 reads CASSSPGASYEQYF. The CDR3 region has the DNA TGTGCCAGCAGTTCGCCAGGGGCCTCCTACGAGCAGTACTTC.

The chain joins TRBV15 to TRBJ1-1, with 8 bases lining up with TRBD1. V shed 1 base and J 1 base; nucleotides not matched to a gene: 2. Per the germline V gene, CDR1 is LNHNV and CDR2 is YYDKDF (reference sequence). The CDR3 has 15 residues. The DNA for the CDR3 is TGTGCCACCAGCAGAGGAGGGACAGGGAACACTGAAGCTTTCTTT. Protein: CATSRGGTGNTEAFF.

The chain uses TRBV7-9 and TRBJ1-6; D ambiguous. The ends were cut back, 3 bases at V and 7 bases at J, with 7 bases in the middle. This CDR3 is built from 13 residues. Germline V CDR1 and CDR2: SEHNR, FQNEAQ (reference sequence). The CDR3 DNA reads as TGTGCCAGCAGCTTGACGGAGAATTCACCCCTCCACTTT. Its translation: CASSLTENSPLHF.